This T cell receptor (beta chain) was retrieved from a study of blood T cell repertoires in COVID-19. Original analysis: Reference gene primer amplification gave nucleated cell count estimates. This table comes from immunoSEQ multiplex PCR, and its TCRdb copy is limited to in-frame clones, with some not included. V and J calls and clone size follow that table, whereas D and trimming were derived from the DNA. Of 250,000 to 350,000 clones listed, approximately 83% were seen once; the top ten hold around 2.1%. The V end was cut by 0 bases, the J end by 6 bases, with 7 bases between. The CDR3 extends over 14 amino acids. Germline CDR1 reads SGHRS; CDR2 reads YFSETQ.

This receptor was taken from a woman in her twenties or thirties who had recovered from COVID-19. V gene TRBV5-1 combines with J gene TRBJ1-6; D call uncertain. Sample: peripheral blood. The DNA for the CDR3 is TGCGCCAGCAGCTTGGGGGCGGGTAATTCACCCCTCCACTTT. This translates into CASSLGAGNSPLHF.